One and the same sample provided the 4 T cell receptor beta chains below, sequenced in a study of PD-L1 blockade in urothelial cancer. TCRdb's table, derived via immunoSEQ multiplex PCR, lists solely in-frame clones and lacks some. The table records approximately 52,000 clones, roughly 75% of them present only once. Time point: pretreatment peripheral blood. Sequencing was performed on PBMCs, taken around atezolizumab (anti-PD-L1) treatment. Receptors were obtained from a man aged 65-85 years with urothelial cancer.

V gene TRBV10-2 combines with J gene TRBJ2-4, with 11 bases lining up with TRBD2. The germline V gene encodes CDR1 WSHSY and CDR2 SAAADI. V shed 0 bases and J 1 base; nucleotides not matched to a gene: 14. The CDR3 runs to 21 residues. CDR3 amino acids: CASSESMRLAGGWGAKNIQYF. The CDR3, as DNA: TGCGCCAGCAGTGAGTCGATGAGGCTAGCGGGAGGCTGGGGGGCCAAAAACATTCAGTACTTC.

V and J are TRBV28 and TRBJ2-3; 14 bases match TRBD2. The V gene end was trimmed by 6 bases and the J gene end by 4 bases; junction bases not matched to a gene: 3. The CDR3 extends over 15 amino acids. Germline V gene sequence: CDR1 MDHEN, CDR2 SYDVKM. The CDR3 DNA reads TGTGCCAGCAGGCGACTAGCGGGAGGGTCAGATACGCAGTATTTT. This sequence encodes CASRRLAGGSDTQYF.

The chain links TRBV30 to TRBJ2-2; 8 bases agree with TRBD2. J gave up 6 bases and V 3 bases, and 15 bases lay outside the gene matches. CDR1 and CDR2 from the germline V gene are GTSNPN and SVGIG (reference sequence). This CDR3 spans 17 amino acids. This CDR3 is CAWRNRAVGGAAGELFF. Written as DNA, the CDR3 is TGTGCCTGGAGAAATCGGGCCGTCGGGGGGGCGGCCGGGGAGCTGTTTTTT.

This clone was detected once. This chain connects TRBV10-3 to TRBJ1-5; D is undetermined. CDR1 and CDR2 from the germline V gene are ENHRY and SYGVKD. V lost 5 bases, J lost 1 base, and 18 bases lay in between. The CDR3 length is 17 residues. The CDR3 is CAISSSGRAESNQPQHF. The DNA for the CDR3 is TGTGCCATCAGTTCCTCGGGGAGGGCGGAAAGCAATCAGCCCCAGCATTTT.